The 10 T cell receptor beta chains below all came from one sample that was sequenced in a study of identical twins. TCRdb reprocessed the 5' RACE reads via MiXCR and lists one record per CDR3 protein. The sample holds some 270,000 distinct CDR3 sequences, about 8% seen once. These data were likewise used in another study, on yellow fever vaccine responses in identical twins.

The sequencing sample was made of CD8+ T cells sorted from blood. These receptors originate from a woman between 18 and 29 years old in good health.

V gene TRBV24-1 combines with J gene TRBJ2-1; 12 bases are a match to TRBD1. Unmatched junction bases numbered 15, after V lost 4 bases and J lost 9 bases. The CDR3 consists of 18 residues. The V gene's germline CDR1 is KGHDR and CDR2 SFDVKD. CDR3 sequence reads: CATSDRQAGQGAQGEQFF. The CDR3 bases are TGTGCCACCAGTGACCGACAGGCGGGACAGGGGGCGCAGGGTGAGCAGTTCTTC.

This clonotype was picked up a small number of times. CDR3 sequence reads: CASSADLQETQYF. The CDR3 DNA reads as TGTGCCAGCAGCGCGGATCTACAAGAGACCCAGTACTTC. This chain uses TRBV7-9 with TRBJ2-5, with unresolved D. Germline CDR1 SEHNR, CDR2 FQNEAQ (reference sequence). CDR3 length: 13 amino acids. V was pared by 5 bases and J by 2 bases, with 9 bases between.

This clonotype was recorded a few times. The genes are TRBV14 and TRBJ2-7, with D perhaps matching TRBD2 (5 bases). The V gene's germline CDR1 is SGHDN and CDR2 FVKESK. The CDR3 length is 13 residues. Trimming took 6 bases from V and 0 from J, leaving 9 bases between them. The CDR3 spells CASRERTSYEQYF. CDR3 nucleotide sequence: TGTGCCAGCAGGGAGCGGACCTCCTACGAGCAGTACTTC.

V usage is TRBV29-1 and J usage is TRBJ2-3; D is uncertain. The CDR3 covers 14 residues. Germline CDR1 SQVTM, CDR2 ANQGSEA. With 4 bases removed from V and 1 base from J, the gap between germline ends came to 12 bases. As DNA, the CDR3 is TGCAGCGTTGCCGGGTCCGCCCGCACAGATACGCAGTATTTT. It yields the protein CSVAGSARTDTQYF.

This clonotype was counted at least ten times. The chain joins TRBV29-1 to TRBJ2-7; 7 bases agree with TRBD2. The V segment lost 7 bases and the J segment 2 bases; nucleotides outside the gene matches: 8. Germline CDR1 SQVTM, CDR2 ANQGSEA. The CDR3 spans 13 residues. CDR3 amino acids: CSALPAGAYEQYF. The CDR3 DNA sequence: TGCAGCGCCCTCCCCGCGGGAGCCTACGAGCAGTACTTC.

This clonotype showed up just a few times. The chain links TRBV6-4 to TRBJ2-3; a possible D gene is TRBD2 (6 bases). The V gene lost 2 bases and the J gene lost 0 bases, with 12 bases spanning the gap. The CDR3 is 16 residues long. Germline V gene sequence: CDR1 MRHNA, CDR2 SNTAGT. The DNA for the CDR3 is TGTGCCAGCAGTGACGGCAGGGACTGGAGCACAGATACGCAGTATTTT. Protein sequence: CASSDGRDWSTDTQYF.

This clonotype came up many times. The rearrangement links TRBV20-1 to TRBJ2-1; tentative D call: TRBD2 (7 bases). The CDR3 is 15 residues long. Trimming removed 3 bases from V and 8 bases from J, with 20 bases in between. Germline V gene sequence: CDR1 DFQATT, CDR2 SNEGSKA (reference sequence). The CDR3 nucleotides read TGCAGTGCTAGGCGACTGTCGGGGGGCGTATATGAGCAGTTCTTC. It yields the protein CSARRLSGGVYEQFF.

This clonotype was counted ten times or more. V is TRBV11-2 and J is TRBJ2-1; D might be TRBD1 (5 bases). The CDR3 loop spans 14 amino acids. Deletions cut 1 base from V and 5 bases from J, with 9 bases between. The V gene's germline CDR1 is SGHAT and CDR2 FQNNGV. CDR3 loop: CASSLGQGNNEQFF. In DNA form, the CDR3 reads TGTGCCAGCAGCTTAGGTCAGGGCAACAATGAGCAGTTCTTC.

This clonotype was observed at least ten times. The chain couples TRBV9 to TRBJ2-3; a possible D gene is TRBD2 (5 bases). V lost 3 bases to trimming and J lost 4 bases, with 6 bases between them. In germline, CDR1 is SGDLS, CDR2 YYNGEE. The CDR3 covers 12 residues. The CDR3 region has the DNA TGTGCCAGCAGCGGCGGGCCAGATACGCAGTATTTT. It is translated as CASSGGPDTQYF.

This clonotype was detected ten times or more. The chain couples TRBV5-1 to TRBJ2-2; D is possibly TRBD2 (6 bases). The germline V gene has CDR1 SGHRS and CDR2 YFSETQ. This CDR3 has 12 amino acids. The V gene lost 5 bases and the J gene lost 5 bases, with 7 bases spanning the gap. The CDR3 loop is CASRGGTGELFF. The CDR3 bases are TGCGCCAGCAGGGGAGGAACCGGGGAGCTGTTTTTT.